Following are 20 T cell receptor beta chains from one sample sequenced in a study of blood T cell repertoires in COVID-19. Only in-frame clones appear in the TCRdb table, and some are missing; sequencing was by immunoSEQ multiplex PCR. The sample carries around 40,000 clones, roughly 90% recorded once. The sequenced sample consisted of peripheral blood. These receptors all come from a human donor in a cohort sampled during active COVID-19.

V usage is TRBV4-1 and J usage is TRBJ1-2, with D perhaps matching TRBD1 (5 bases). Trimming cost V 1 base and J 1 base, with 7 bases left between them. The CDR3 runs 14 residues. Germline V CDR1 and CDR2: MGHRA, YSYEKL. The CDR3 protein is CASSQAGFNYGYTF. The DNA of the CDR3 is TGCGCCAGCAGCCAAGCAGGGTTTAACTATGGCTACACCTTC.

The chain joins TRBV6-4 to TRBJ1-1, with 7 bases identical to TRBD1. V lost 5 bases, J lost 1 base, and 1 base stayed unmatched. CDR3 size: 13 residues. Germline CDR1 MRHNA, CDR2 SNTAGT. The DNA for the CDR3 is TGTGCCAGCAGTCGGACAGGGAACACTGAAGCTTTCTTT. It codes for CASSRTGNTEAFF.

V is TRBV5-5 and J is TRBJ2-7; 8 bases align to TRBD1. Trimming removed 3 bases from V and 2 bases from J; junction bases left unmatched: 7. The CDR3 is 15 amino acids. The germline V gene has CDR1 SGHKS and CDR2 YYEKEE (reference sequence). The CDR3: CASSSGQGRAYEQYF. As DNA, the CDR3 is TGTGCCAGCAGCTCCGGACAGGGTAGGGCCTACGAGCAGTACTTC.

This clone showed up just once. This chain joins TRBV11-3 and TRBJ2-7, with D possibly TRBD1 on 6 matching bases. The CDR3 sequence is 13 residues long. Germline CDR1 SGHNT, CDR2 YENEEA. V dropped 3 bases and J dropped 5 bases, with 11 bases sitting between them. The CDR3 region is CASSLQGSHEQYF. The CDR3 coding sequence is TGTGCCAGCAGCTTGCAGGGGTCGCACGAGCAGTACTTC.

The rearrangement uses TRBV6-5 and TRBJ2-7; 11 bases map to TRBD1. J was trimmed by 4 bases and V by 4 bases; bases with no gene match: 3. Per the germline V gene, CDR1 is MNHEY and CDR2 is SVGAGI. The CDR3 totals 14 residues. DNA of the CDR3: TGTGCCAGCAGTTCGGGACAGGGGGTGTACGAGCAGTACTTC. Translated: CASSSGQGVYEQYF.

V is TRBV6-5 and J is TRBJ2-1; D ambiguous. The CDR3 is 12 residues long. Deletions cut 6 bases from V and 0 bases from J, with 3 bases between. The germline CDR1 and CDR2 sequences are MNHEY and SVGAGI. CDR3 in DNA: TGTGCCAGCAGCGGCTCCTACAATGAGCAGTTCTTC. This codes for CASSGSYNEQFF.

The CDR3 loop reads CASSLEMGSTDTQYF. In DNA form, the CDR3 reads TGTGCCAGCAGCTTAGAGATGGGCAGCACAGATACGCAGTATTTT. The chain links TRBV7-2 to TRBJ2-3; D unresolved. Looked up from germline, CDR1 is SGHTA and CDR2 is FQGNSA. V gave up 1 base and J gave up 0 bases, with 8 bases separating them. The CDR3 has 15 amino acids.

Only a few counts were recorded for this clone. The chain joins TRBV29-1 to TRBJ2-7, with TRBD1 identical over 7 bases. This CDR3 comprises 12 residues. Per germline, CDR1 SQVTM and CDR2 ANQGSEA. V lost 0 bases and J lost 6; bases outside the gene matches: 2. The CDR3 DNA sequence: TGCAGCGTTGAAGAAGGGGGCAGCGAGCAGTACTTC. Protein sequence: CSVEEGGSEQYF.

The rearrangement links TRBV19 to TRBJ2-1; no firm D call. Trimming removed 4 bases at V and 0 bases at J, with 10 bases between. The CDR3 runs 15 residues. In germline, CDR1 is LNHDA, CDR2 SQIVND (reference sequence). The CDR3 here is CASSKLPSSYNEQFF. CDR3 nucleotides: TGTGCCAGTAGTAAGCTGCCGAGCTCCTACAATGAGCAGTTCTTC.

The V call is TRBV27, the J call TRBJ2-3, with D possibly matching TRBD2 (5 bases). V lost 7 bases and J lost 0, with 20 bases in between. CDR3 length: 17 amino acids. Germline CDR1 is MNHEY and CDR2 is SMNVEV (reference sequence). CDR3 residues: CASKSWASRASTDTQYF. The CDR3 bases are TGTGCCAGCAAGTCGTGGGCGTCGAGGGCAAGCACAGATACGCAGTATTTT.

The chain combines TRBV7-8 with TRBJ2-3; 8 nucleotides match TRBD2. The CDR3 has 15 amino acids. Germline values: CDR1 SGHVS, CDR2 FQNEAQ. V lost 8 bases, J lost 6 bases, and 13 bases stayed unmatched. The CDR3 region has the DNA TGTGCCAGCCTTCCTTCCGGGGGGGTAAGGGATACGCAGTATTTT. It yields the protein CASLPSGGVRDTQYF. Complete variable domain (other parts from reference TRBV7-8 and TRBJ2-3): GAGVSQSPRYKVAKRGQDVALRCDPISGHVSLFWYQQALGQGPEFLTYFQNEAQLDKSGLPSDRFFAERPEGSVSTLKIQRTQQEDSAVYLCASLPSGGVRDTQYFGPGTRLTVL.

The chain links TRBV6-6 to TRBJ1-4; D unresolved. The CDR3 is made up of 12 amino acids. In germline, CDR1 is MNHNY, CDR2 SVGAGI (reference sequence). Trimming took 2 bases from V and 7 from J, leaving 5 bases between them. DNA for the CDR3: TGTGCCAGCAGTTACAACAGTGAAAAACTGTTTTTT. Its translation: CASSYNSEKLFF.

CDR3 in DNA: TGTGCCTGGAGTGAACGGAGCTATGGCTACACCTTC. Residues: CAWSERSYGYTF. V and J are TRBV30 and TRBJ1-2; D is ambiguous. Germline lookup yields CDR1 GTSNPN and CDR2 SVGIG (reference sequence). This CDR3 spans 12 amino acids. The V and J ends lost 1 base and 4 bases respectively, with 7 bases between them.

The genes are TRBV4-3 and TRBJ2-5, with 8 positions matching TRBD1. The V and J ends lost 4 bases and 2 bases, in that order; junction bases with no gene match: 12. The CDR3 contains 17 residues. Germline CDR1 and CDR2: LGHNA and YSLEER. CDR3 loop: CASSPTAGGGRQETQYF. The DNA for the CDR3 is TGCGCCAGCAGCCCTACGGCAGGGGGCGGCCGTCAAGAGACCCAGTACTTC.

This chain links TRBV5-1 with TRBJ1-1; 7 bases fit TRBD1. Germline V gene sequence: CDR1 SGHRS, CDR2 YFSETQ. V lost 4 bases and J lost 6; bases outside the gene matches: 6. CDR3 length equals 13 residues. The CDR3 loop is CASSTGQAAEAFF. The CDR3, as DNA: TGCGCCAGCAGCACCGGACAGGCTGCTGAAGCTTTCTTT.

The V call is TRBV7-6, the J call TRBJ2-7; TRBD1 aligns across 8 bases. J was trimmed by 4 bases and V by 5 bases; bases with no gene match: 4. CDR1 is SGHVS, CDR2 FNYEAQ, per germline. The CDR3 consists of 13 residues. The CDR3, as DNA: TGTGCCAGCAGCCACGGACAGGGTTACGAGCAGTACTTC. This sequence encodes CASSHGQGYEQYF.

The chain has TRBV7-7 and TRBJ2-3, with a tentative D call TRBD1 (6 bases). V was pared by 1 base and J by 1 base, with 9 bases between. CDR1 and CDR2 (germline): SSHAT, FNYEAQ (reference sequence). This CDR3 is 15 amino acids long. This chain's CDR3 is CASSLGAGGTDTQYF. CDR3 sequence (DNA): TGTGCCAGCAGCTTAGGGGCAGGGGGCACAGATACGCAGTATTTT.

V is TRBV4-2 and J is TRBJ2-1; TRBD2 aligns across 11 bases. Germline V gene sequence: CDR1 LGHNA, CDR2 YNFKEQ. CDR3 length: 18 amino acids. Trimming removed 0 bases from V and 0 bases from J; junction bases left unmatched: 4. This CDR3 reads CASSQERLAGISYNEQFF. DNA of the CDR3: TGTGCCAGCAGCCAAGAAAGACTAGCGGGGATCTCCTACAATGAGCAGTTCTTC.

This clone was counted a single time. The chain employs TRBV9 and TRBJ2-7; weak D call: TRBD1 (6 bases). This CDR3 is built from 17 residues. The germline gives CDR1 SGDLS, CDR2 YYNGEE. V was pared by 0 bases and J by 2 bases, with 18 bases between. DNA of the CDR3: TGTGCCAGCAGCGTAGATGATGGACAGCTACCTCCCTACGAGCAGTACTTC. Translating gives CASSVDDGQLPPYEQYF.

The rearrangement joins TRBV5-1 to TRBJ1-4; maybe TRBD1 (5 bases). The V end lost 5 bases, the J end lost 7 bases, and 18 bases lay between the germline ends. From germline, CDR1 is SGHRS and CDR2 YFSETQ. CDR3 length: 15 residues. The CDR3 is CASSLRGARGEKLFF. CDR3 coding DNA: TGCGCCAGCAGTCTCAGAGGGGCGCGGGGTGAAAAACTGTTTTTT.